This TCR beta chain stems from a study of cytomegalovirus exposure and HLA in healthy donors. Study-wide results and limits: Later analysis identified a missense DCLRE1C variant that was linked to TCR beta V- and J-gene trimming.

13 Jbeta primers and 60 Vbeta primers were used for the PCR. Measured with immunoSEQ multiplex PCR; TCRdb has only the in-frame clones, and not every one. The sample comprises roughly 150,000 clones, roughly three quarters of which are singletons, and 1.6% rests with the top ten. Turning to this clone: Its antigen is not known.

Material for sequencing was PBMCs. This TCR was recovered from a woman in her twenties or thirties in good health and CMV-seronegative.

The CDR3 reads CASSLAHRETQYF. The CDR3 DNA follows: TGTGCCAGCAGCTTAGCCCACAGAGAGACCCAGTACTTC. The chain joins TRBV7-2 to TRBJ2-5; D is uncertain. The CDR3 contains 13 residues. Germline CDR1 is SGHTA and CDR2 is FQGNSA. V lost 0 bases to trimming and J lost 4 bases, with 6 bases between them.